These T cell receptor beta chains were read from a single sample in a study of vaccination and CD4 T cells after COVID-19. Each CDR3 protein is one row after TCRdb ran MiXCR on the PCR reads. The table records about 23,000 distinct CDR3 sequences, approximately 42% of them present only once. No antigen is known for these receptors. Here the sequenced sample was CD4+ T cells from blood, cultured in vitro, taken about 7 months after SARS-CoV-2 vaccination. The receptors come from a human donor who had recovered from COVID-19. Both conserved end residues are part of each CDR3. Each record gives: clone size, J gene, D gene, V gene, CDR3 protein, CDR3 DNA. D genes are given only for firm matches. Size is stated for part of the rows, as once, few or many counts, or as a class when the clone is expanded.

>-|TRBJ2-3|-|TRBV12-3/TRBV12-4
CASSLGQGTDTQYF
TGTGCCAGCAGTTTGGGGCAGGGCACAGATACGCAGTATTTT
>-|TRBJ2-1|TRBD2|TRBV20-1
CSARFPSGRGANEQFF
TGCAGTGCTAGGTTCCCGAGCGGGAGAGGGGCCAATGAGCAGTTCTTC
>-|TRBJ2-2|TRBD1|TRBV6-2/TRBV6-3
CASQDRVSTGELFF
TGTGCCAGCCAGGACAGGGTTAGCACCGGGGAGCTGTTTTTT
>once|TRBJ1-1|TRBD1|TRBV7-2
CASSFRQGIGNTEAFF
TGTGCCAGCAGCTTCAGACAGGGGATCGGGAACACTGAAGCTTTCTTT
>few|TRBJ1-1|-|TRBV20-1
CSARVGGGEAFF
TGCAGTGCAAGGGTGGGCGGAGGAGAAGCTTTCTTT
>once|TRBJ1-3|-|TRBV6-5
CASSYKGAGNTIYF
TGTGCCAGCAGTTACAAGGGTGCTGGAAACACCATATATTTT
>-|TRBJ1-6|TRBD1|TRBV19
CASSTTHLTPGQGVSSPLHF
TGTGCCAGTAGTACCACACACCTTACGCCGGGACAGGGGGTTAGTTCACCCCTCCACTTT
>-|TRBJ2-7|-|TRBV28
CASTPRGGYEQYF
TGTGCCAGCACCCCTAGGGGAGGTTACGAGCAGTACTTC
>-|TRBJ2-4|-|TRBV7-3
CASSPGPPPGIQYF
TGTGCCAGCAGCCCCGGACCTCCCCCAGGCATTCAGTACTTC
>-|TRBJ1-5|TRBD1|TRBV6-2/TRBV6-3
CASSYSAGGQPQHF
TGTGCCAGCAGTTACTCGGCAGGGGGTCAGCCCCAGCATTTT
>few|TRBJ2-1|TRBD2|TRBV20-1
CSAGGRAEQFF
TGCAGTGCGGGAGGGCGGGCTGAGCAGTTCTTC
>few|TRBJ2-7|-|TRBV6-5
CASSYWSRADSEQYF
TGTGCCAGCAGTTACTGGTCTAGGGCGGATTCCGAGCAGTACTTC
>few|TRBJ2-3|TRBD2|TRBV7-2
CASSLFLSLAGVKDTQYF
TGTGCCAGCAGCTTATTCCTATCTCTAGCGGGAGTGAAAGATACGCAGTATTTT
>-|TRBJ1-6|-|TRBV28
CASRLGRNNSPLHF
TGTGCCAGCAGACTAGGACGGAATAATTCACCCCTCCACTTT
>-|TRBJ2-3|TRBD1|TRBV20-1
CSASYDRGAGTDTQYF
TGCAGTGCTAGCTACGACAGGGGAGCTGGCACAGATACGCAGTATTTT
>-|TRBJ1-5|-|TRBV28
CASRGAYSNQPQHF
TGTGCCAGCAGAGGGGCATATAGCAATCAGCCCCAGCATTTT